The rows below give T cell receptor beta chains drawn from one sample of a study of cytomegalovirus exposure and HLA in healthy donors. Data came from immunoSEQ multiplex PCR; TCRdb stores just in-frame clones and leaves some out. This table has 140,000 to 150,000 clones, 65% to 80% appearing once. The sequencing sample was made of PBMCs. These receptors came from a man aged 25 to 40 in good health and CMV-seronegative. CDR3s include the opening cysteine and the closing phenylalanine or tryptophan. D genes are given only for firm matches. Clone size appears in some rows only: once, few, many, or a class for an expanded clone.

once	-	TRBJ2-6	TRBV4-1	CASSQYSSSSGANVLTF	TGCGCCAGCAGCCAATACAGTTCGAGCTCTGGGGCCAACGTCCTGACTTTC
-	-	TRBJ2-3	TRBV2	CASSEQRSTDTQYF	TGTGCCAGCAGTGAACAGCGGAGCACAGATACGCAGTATTTT
-	-	TRBJ1-2	TRBV15	CATSRGGEDYGYTF	TGTGCCACCAGCAGAGGGGGGGAAGACTATGGCTACACCTTC
few	TRBD1	TRBJ2-1	TRBV7-9	CASSTPHRGAGEQFF	TGTGCCAGCAGCACACCCCACAGGGGGGCGGGTGAGCAGTTCTTC
-	-	TRBJ1-6	TRBV27	CASSFYVSNSPLHF	TGTGCCAGCAGTTTCTACGTAAGCAATTCACCCCTCCACTTT
-	-	TRBJ1-1	TRBV29-1	CSVEDRGLNTEAFF	TGCAGCGTTGAAGATCGGGGACTTAACACTGAAGCTTTCTTT
few	-	TRBJ2-2	TRBV7-7	CASSLRQDGELFF	TGTGCTAGCAGCTTAAGACAGGACGGGGAGCTGTTTTTT
-	TRBD1	TRBJ1-2	TRBV27	CASRNRDRGYGYTF	TGTGCCAGCAGGAACCGGGACAGGGGCTATGGCTACACCTTC
-	TRBD2	TRBJ2-7	TRBV19	CASSDPGLADYEQYF	TGTGCCAGTAGTGACCCGGGACTAGCGGATTACGAGCAGTACTTC
-	-	TRBJ2-1	TRBV5-8	CASSLGWGGQFF	TGTGCCAGCAGCTTGGGGTGGGGCGGGCAGTTCTTC
-	TRBD2	TRBJ2-5	TRBV19	CASRSWGGGDQETQYF	TGTGCCAGCCGGAGCTGGGGCGGGGGGGACCAAGAGACCCAGTACTTC
-	TRBD1	TRBJ1-2	TRBV18	CASSPGQGAGGYTF	TGTGCCAGCTCACCGGGACAGGGGGCTGGTGGCTACACCTTC
-	-	TRBJ1-5	TRBV9	CVSSPSGVSNQSQHF	TGTGTCAGCAGCCCGTCCGGGGTTAGCAATCAGTCCCAGCATTTT
-	-	TRBJ1-1	TRBV29-1	CSVYVLTTEAFF	TGCAGCGTCTATGTTTTAACCACTGAAGCTTTCTTT
-	-	TRBJ2-7	TRBV5-4	CASSPDGSSYEQYF	TGTGCCAGCAGCCCGGACGGGAGCTCCTACGAGCAGTACTTC
-	TRBD2	TRBJ2-3	TRBV2	CASRPGLADTQYF	TGTGCCAGCAGACCCGGACTAGCAGATACGCAGTATTTT
-	-	TRBJ2-7	TRBV7-3	CASSLTVFGEQYF	TGTGCCAGCAGCTTAACCGTATTCGGGGAGCAGTACTTC
-	-	TRBJ1-3	TRBV11-2	CASSPGRTSGNTIYF	TGTGCCAGCAGCCCCGGGAGGACCTCTGGAAACACCATATATTTT
-	TRBD2	TRBJ2-7	TRBV4-2	CASSQAPSGDSYEQYF	TGTGCCAGCAGCCAGGCTCCTAGCGGGGACTCCTACGAGCAGTACTTC
once	-	TRBJ2-1	TRBV5-6	CASRPPEGEQFF	TGTGCCAGCAGACCCCCCGAGGGTGAGCAGTTCTTC
few	TRBD1	TRBJ2-2	TRBV14	CASSQVRGDRGKNTGELFF	TGTGCCAGCAGCCAAGTTAGGGGAGACAGGGGAAAGAACACCGGGGAGCTGTTTTTT
-	TRBD1	TRBJ1-1	TRBV4-1	CASSQDRRLAAEAFF	TGCGCCAGCAGCCAGGACAGGCGCCTTGCGGCTGAAGCTTTCTTT
-	-	TRBJ2-5	TRBV5-4	CAARPRGYAQETQYF	TGTGCCGCTAGACCCAGAGGATATGCCCAAGAGACCCAGTACTTC
few	TRBD2	TRBJ2-7	TRBV7-9	CASSLGPSGDLYEQYF	TGTGCCAGCAGCTTAGGTCCTAGCGGGGACCTCTACGAGCAGTACTTC
-	-	TRBJ2-7	TRBV6-6	CASSSVGGGEQYF	TGTGCCAGCAGTTCCGTGGGAGGGGGCGAGCAGTACTTC
-	TRBD1	TRBJ2-1	TRBV2	CASLGQGHNEQFF	TGTGCCAGCCTAGGACAGGGACACAATGAGCAGTTCTTC
-	TRBD2	TRBJ2-3	TRBV9	CASSPTSGGALTDTQYF	TGTGCCAGCAGCCCTACTAGCGGGGGGGCCCTAACAGATACGCAGTATTTT
-	TRBD1	TRBJ1-3	TRBV30	CAWRPTGEGNTIYF	TGTGCCTGGAGGCCAACAGGGGAGGGAAACACCATATATTTT
-	-	TRBJ1-2	TRBV6-5	CASSIKGDYGYTF	TGTGCCAGCTCCATAAAGGGGGACTATGGCTACACCTTC
-	-	TRBJ2-3	TRBV7-9	CASSPGSADTQYF	TGTGCCAGCAGCCCCGGGTCCGCAGATACGCAGTATTTT
-	-	TRBJ1-2	TRBV5-8	CASPRGGAYGYTF	TGTGCCAGCCCCCGCGGGGGGGCTTATGGCTACACCTTC
-	TRBD2	TRBJ2-7	TRBV6-5	CASRLGLAGEQYF	TGTGCCAGCAGACTGGGACTAGCGGGAGAGCAGTACTTC
-	-	TRBJ1-5	TRBV9	CASSAYSNQPQHF	TGTGCCAGCAGCGCGTATAGCAATCAGCCCCAGCATTTT
-	TRBD1	TRBJ2-7	TRBV27	CASSSLDRGYEQYF	TGTGCCAGCAGTTCTCTAGACAGGGGATACGAGCAGTACTTC
-	-	TRBJ1-4	TRBV28	CASSLSATNEKLFF	TGTGCCAGCAGTTTATCTGCAACTAATGAAAAACTGTTTTTT
once	-	TRBJ2-1	TRBV19	CASSIQGHLQQFF	TGTGCCAGTAGTATACAGGGGCACCTTCAGCAGTTCTTC
-	-	TRBJ1-5	TRBV19	CASMYSYSNQPQHF	TGTGCCAGTATGTACAGCTATAGCAATCAGCCCCAGCATTTT
-	-	TRBJ2-1	TRBV2	CASSEEGSAYNEQFF	TGTGCCAGCAGTGAAGAGGGGTCGGCCTACAATGAGCAGTTCTTC
-	-	TRBJ2-4	TRBV6-6	CASSLTQNSQYF	TGTGCCAGCAGTTTGACCCAAAACAGTCAGTACTTC
-	-	TRBJ1-1	TRBV4-2	CASSQDGAGAVNTEAFF	TGTGCCAGCAGCCAAGATGGAGCAGGGGCGGTGAACACTGAAGCTTTCTTT
-	TRBD2	TRBJ2-7	TRBV6-1	CASMNSGVYEQYF	TGTGCCAGCATGAATAGCGGGGTATACGAGCAGTACTTC
-	-	TRBJ1-5	TRBV11-2	CASSLERGATQPQHF	TGTGCCAGCAGCTTAGAACGGGGGGCTACTCAGCCCCAGCATTTT